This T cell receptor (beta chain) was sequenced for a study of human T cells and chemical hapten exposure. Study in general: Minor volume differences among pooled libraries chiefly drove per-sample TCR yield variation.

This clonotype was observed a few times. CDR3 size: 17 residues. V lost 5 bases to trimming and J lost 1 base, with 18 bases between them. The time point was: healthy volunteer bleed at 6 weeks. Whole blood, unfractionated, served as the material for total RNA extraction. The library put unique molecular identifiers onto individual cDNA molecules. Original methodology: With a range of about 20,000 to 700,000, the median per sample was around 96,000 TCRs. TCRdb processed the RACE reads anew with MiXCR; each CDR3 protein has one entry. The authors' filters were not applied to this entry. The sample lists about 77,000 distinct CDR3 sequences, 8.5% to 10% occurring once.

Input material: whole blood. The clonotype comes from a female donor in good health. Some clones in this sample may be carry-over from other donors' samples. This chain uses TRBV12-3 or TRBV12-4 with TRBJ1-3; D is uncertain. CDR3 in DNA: TGTGCCAGCAGTAATATCGGACTCCTCTCATCTGGAAACACCATATATTTT. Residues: CASSNIGLLSSGNTIYF.